The rows below give T cell receptor beta chains drawn from one sample of a study of Graves' ophthalmopathy and Graves' hyperthyroidism. TCRdb re-derived calls from the multiplex PCR reads in MiXCR, one entry per CDR3 protein. This repertoire shows about 740,000 distinct CDR3 sequences, 35% to 50% found once; its top ten account for approximately 46%. The sample taken for sequencing was peripheral blood. The receptors were sampled from an adult man with Graves' ophthalmopathy. CDR3s include the opening cysteine and the closing phenylalanine or tryptophan. The D gene is left open where the match is weak. The size of a clone is reported for some rows only, either as once, few or many, or as a class for expanded clones.

>TRBV19|few|12|TRBJ2-2|.
CATDRNTGELFF
TGTGCCACTGACAGGAACACCGGGGAGCTGTTTTTT
>TRBV7-2|few|15|TRBJ2-7|TRBD2
CASSLEAGGPHEQYF
TGTGCCAGCAGCTTAGAGGCGGGAGGGCCCCACGAGCAGTACTTC
>TRBV19|few|15|TRBJ2-7|.
CASSAHRVFSEEQYF
TGTGCCAGTAGTGCACACAGGGTATTCTCGGAAGAGCAGTACTTC
>TRBV9|.|15|TRBJ1-5|.
CASSVGPELNQPQHF
TGTGCCAGCAGCGTAGGACCAGAATTGAATCAGCCCCAGCATTTT
>TRBV10-3|once|13|TRBJ1-5|TRBD1
CASIPTGDQPQHF
TGTGCCAGCATCCCGACAGGGGATCAGCCCCAGCATTTT
>TRBV7-7|many|15|TRBJ2-2|.
CASSPNGALTGELFF
TGTGCTAGCAGCCCCAACGGGGCCCTCACCGGGGAGCTGTTTTTT
>TRBV7-3|few|11|TRBJ2-1|.
CASSAQGEQFF
TGTGCCAGCAGCGCCCAAGGGGAGCAGTTCTTC
>TRBV20-1|many|13|TRBJ1-4|.
CSASGQGSEKLFF
TGCAGTGCTAGTGGTCAGGGGAGTGAAAAACTGTTTTTT
>TRBV6-2/TRBV6-3|once|15|TRBJ2-7|.
CASHTPEGLSHEQYF
TGTGCCAGCCACACTCCCGAAGGGTTATCCCACGAGCAGTACTTC
>TRBV24-1|.|15|TRBJ1-5|TRBD1
CASSRGGTGARLQHF
TGTGCCAGCTCGAGGGGTGGGACAGGGGCAAGACTCCAGCATTTT
>TRBV19|.|14|TRBJ2-1|TRBD1
CAGSRATGWNEQFF
TGTGCCGGTAGTAGGGCGACAGGGTGGAATGAGCAGTTCTTC
>TRBV5-4|.|15|TRBJ2-7|.
CASSFGVASPYEQYF
TGTGCCAGCAGCTTCGGGGTAGCCAGCCCTTACGAGCAGTACTTC
>TRBV25-1|few|14|TRBJ2-7|.
CASRSLPGAYEQYF
TGTGCCAGCAGGTCATTGCCCGGGGCCTACGAGCAGTACTTC
>TRBV6-4|once|12|TRBJ2-5|.
CASVRDGETQYF
TGTGCCAGCGTCAGGGACGGGGAGACCCAGTACTTC
>TRBV9|few|14|TRBJ1-2|.
CASSKEIQNYGYTF
TGTGCCAGCAGCAAAGAAATCCAGAACTATGGCTACACCTTC
>TRBV25-1|.|13|TRBJ1-1|TRBD1
CASGTGWNIEAFF
TGTGCCAGCGGGACAGGGTGGAACATTGAAGCTTTCTTT
>TRBV7-3|.|17|TRBJ1-4|.
CASSLRLSGHGGEKLFF
TGTGCCAGCAGCTTAAGGCTTTCTGGACACGGCGGCGAAAAACTGTTTTTT
>TRBV5-1|.|19|TRBJ1-2|TRBD1
CASSHRKSTGTGGNYGYAF
TGCGCCAGCAGCCATAGAAAGAGTACCGGGACAGGGGGCAACTATGGCTACGCCTTC
>TRBV7-2|.|17|TRBJ2-7|TRBD1
CASRTNPGTAVSYEQYF
TGTGCCAGCAGAACCAACCCCGGGACAGCGGTCTCCTACGAGCAGTACTTC
>TRBV25-1|.|17|TRBJ1-5|TRBD1
CASSFPPGQGRNQPQHF
TGTGCCAGCAGTTTCCCACCGGGACAGGGACGAAATCAGCCCCAGCATTTT